This T cell receptor (beta chain) was identified in a study of graft-versus-host responses after intestinal transplantation. The study, taken as a whole, reports: Detected in recipient marrow were GvH clones, some of which were first observed in ileum or blood. Among circulating GvH clones, peak levels were associated with early post-transplant declines in HvG clones. Subjects displaying graft-donor T cell macrochimerism possessed elevated graft-versus-host to host-versus-graft clonal ratios inside allografts.

This clone was observed once. Its cognate antigen is unknown. Sequencing was performed with immunoSEQ multiplex PCR; in TCRdb, only in-frame clones are kept and a portion is missing. The sample contains approximately 8,200 clones, about 93% of which appear only once. The V gene's germline CDR1 is SEHNR and CDR2 FQNEAQ (reference sequence). Trimming removed 1 base from V and 0 bases from J, with 7 bases in between. CDR3 length: 14 residues. The TCR originated in a human patient who received an intestinal transplant, so some T cells may come from the graft donor. Material: PBMCs, obtained 11 days after intestinal transplantation. The chain carries TRBV7-9 and TRBJ2-7; the D is unclear. The CDR3: CASSLEATSYEQYV. In nucleotides, the CDR3 is TGTGCCAGCAGCTTAGAAGCGACCTCCTACGAGCAGTACGTC.